The 3 T cell receptor beta chains given below trace back to one sample, sequenced in a study of shared clonotypes between healthy human individuals. Naive CD8 cells, CD45RO-negative and positively selected for CCR7, excluded terminally differentiated effector memory CD45RA+ cells. This table comes from immunoSEQ multiplex PCR, and its TCRdb copy is limited to in-frame clones, with some not included. The data show roughly 770,000 clones, roughly 96% seen once. Material for sequencing was naive CD8+ T cells sorted from blood. Every receptor here comes from a man in his thirties or forties in good health.

This clone has just one count. V is TRBV21-1 and J is TRBJ2-1; the table assigns TRBD1, which was not confirmed against the DNA. TRBV21-1 is a documented pseudogene. The length of the CDR3 is 15 residues. The CDR3 DNA reads as TGTGCCAGCAGCAACGCAGGGCAGTCGTACAATGAGCAGTTCTTC. It codes for CASSNAGQSYNEQFF.

The chain couples TRBV4-2 to TRBJ2-7; no firm D call. Trimming stripped 1 base from V and 1 base from J, with 8 bases between. This CDR3 is 14 amino acids long. Germline-derived CDR1 and CDR2 are LGHNA and YNFKEQ. The CDR3 region has the DNA TGTGCCAGCAGCCAAGTGTCCCCTTCCTACGAGCAGTACTTC. Its translation: CASSQVSPSYEQYF.

V and J are TRBV5-1 and TRBJ1-5; 9 bases fit TRBD1. This CDR3 comprises 15 residues. The ends lost 4 bases at V and 7 bases at J; junction bases unmatched: 9. Germline V gene sequence: CDR1 SGHRS, CDR2 YFSETQ. The CDR3 reads CASSEGTGTGQPQHF. The CDR3 DNA sequence: TGCGCCAGCAGCGAAGGGACAGGGACGGGGCAGCCCCAGCATTTT.